Shown below are 26 T cell receptor beta chains from a single sample sequenced in a study of blood T cells in healthy people across ages (dated by TCRdb to the mid-2010s). Libraries were made using 5' RACE. Sequencing instrument: Illumina HiSeq 2500. A second PCR of about 6 to 11 cycles was run with a J-beta primer mix and a sample-barcoded 5' primer. TCRdb reanalyzed the raw reads on its own, using fastp at Q25 for trimming and MiXCR for clone calling, and kept in-frame beta chains. Identical CDR3 protein sequences are pooled into one entry, listed with their most common genes and DNA. This sample comprises about 800,000 distinct CDR3 sequences, 20% to 30% of them detected only once. The ten largest clones add up to under 4% of the sample. Another study also made use of these data, one on T cells of mothers and their children.

The sample was blood. These receptors came from a boy aged 5 to 17 in good health.

This clonotype came up a few times. The rearrangement links TRBV21-1 to TRBJ2-5; TRBD1, the D gene given by the table, was not confirmed from the DNA. The J call may be faulty, since TRBJ2-7 better matches the DNA end. TRBV21-1 is listed as a pseudogene. This CDR3 contains 16 residues. CDR3 sequence: CAIPRAPRDRGYEQYF. CDR3 DNA: TGTGCCATCCCACGGGCACCCCGGGACAGGGGTTACGAGCAGTACTTC.

J is TRBJ2-3 and V is TRBV28; 8 bases agree with TRBD1. Germline loops: CDR1 MDHEN, CDR2 SYDVKM. The V and J ends lost 2 bases and 0 bases, in that order; junction bases with no gene match: 4. This CDR3 spans 16 amino acids. CDR3 coding DNA: TGTGCCAGCAGTTTAGATCAGGGGGCTAGCACAGATACGCAGTATTTT. As protein: CASSLDQGASTDTQYF.

The genes are TRBV27 and TRBJ2-1; TRBD1 might be the D (5 bases). Germline CDR1 MNHEY, CDR2 SMNVEV (reference sequence). The CDR3 covers 16 residues. V was shortened by 5 bases and J by 5 bases, with 19 bases between the two germline ends. CDR3 coding DNA: TGTGCCAGCAGTAACCTTAGGGGTCTCGGACACAATGAGCAGTTCTTC. This encodes CASSNLRGLGHNEQFF.

This clonotype turned up a few times. The chain couples TRBV20-1 to TRBJ1-1; a weak D match, TRBD1 (5 bases). This CDR3 contains 14 residues. V was shortened by 3 bases and J by 1 base, with 12 bases between the two germline ends. Germline V gene sequence: CDR1 DFQATT, CDR2 SNEGSKA (reference sequence). The CDR3 region has the DNA TGCAGTGCTAGTAGGGGCAGTGCGAACACTGAAGCTTTCTTT. Its protein product is CSASRGSANTEAFF.

This chain uses TRBV4-1 with TRBJ2-5; TRBD2 aligns across 9 bases. The germline V gene encodes CDR1 MGHRA and CDR2 YSYEKL. The trim removed 3 bases at V and 5 bases at J, leaving 10 bases unmatched. The CDR3 has 16 residues. CDR3 amino acids: CASSQQTSGPFETQYF. The DNA of the CDR3 is TGCGCCAGCAGCCAGCAGACTAGCGGACCCTTTGAGACCCAGTACTTC.

This clonotype was counted only a few times. The rearrangement joins TRBV6-2 or TRBV6-3 to TRBJ1-5, with a possible D match to TRBD1 (5 bases). V lost 5 bases, J lost 7 bases, and 18 bases lay in between. Germline V gives CDR1 MNHEY, CDR2 SVGEGT. The CDR3 length is 15 residues. CDR3 loop: CASSDGAGNGQPQHF. The CDR3 DNA reads as TGTGCCAGCAGTGATGGGGCGGGGAATGGGCAGCCCCAGCATTTT.

The genes are TRBV29-1 and TRBJ1-1; TRBD1 is a possible D gene (6 bases). CDR3 size: 15 residues. The V gene's germline CDR1 is SQVTM and CDR2 ANQGSEA. The V gene lost 1 base and the J gene lost 1 base, with 13 bases spanning the gap. In DNA form, the CDR3 reads TGCAGCGTTGAAGCGGCAGGGGTTACGAACACTGAAGCTTTCTTT. Its protein product is CSVEAAGVTNTEAFF.

The chain combines TRBV6-5 with TRBJ2-7; 9 nucleotides match TRBD1. V was clipped by 7 bases and J by 4 bases; unmatched bases: 11. This CDR3 spans 15 amino acids. From germline, CDR1 is MNHEY and CDR2 SVGAGI. The CDR3 sequence is CASTEGGQGSYEQYF. CDR3 DNA sequence: TGTGCCAGCACCGAAGGGGGACAGGGCTCTTACGAGCAGTACTTC.

This clonotype has more than one count but fewer than ten. The genes are TRBV7-2 and TRBJ1-4, with TRBD1 matching 10 bases. The CDR3 runs to 13 residues. Germline V gives CDR1 SGHTA, CDR2 FQGNSA. Trimming removed 6 bases from V and 7 bases from J; junction bases left unmatched: 2. DNA for the CDR3: TGTGCCAGCAGGGGACAGGGGAGTGAAAAACTGTTTTTT. Protein sequence: CASRGQGSEKLFF.

The CDR3 reads CASSPTDPRQGSYNEQFF. For the CDR3, the DNA is TGTGCCAGCAGTCCTACCGACCCCAGACAGGGATCCTACAATGAGCAGTTCTTC. The chain has TRBV7-2 and TRBJ2-1; TRBD1 matches at 7 bases. The V gene end was trimmed by 6 bases and the J gene end by 1 base; junction bases not matched to a gene: 15. The germline CDR1 and CDR2 sequences are SGHTA and FQGNSA. The CDR3 loop spans 18 amino acids. Full variable domain (outside the CDR3, taken from reference TRBV7-2 and TRBJ2-1): GAGVSQSPSNKVTEKGKDVELRCDPISGHTALYWYRQSLGQGLEFLIYFQGNSAPDKSGLPSDRFSAERTGGSVSTLTIQRTQQEDSAVYLCASSPTDPRQGSYNEQFFGPGTRLTVL.

The V and J genes are TRBV12-3 or TRBV12-4 and TRBJ2-5; D not resolved. Trimming shortened V by 6 bases and J by 0 bases, and 8 bases separated the two germline ends. This CDR3 is 13 amino acids long. The CDR3 DNA reads TGTGCCAGCAGAAGACAAAACCAAGAGACCCAGTACTTC. Translation: CASRRQNQETQYF.

This chain links TRBV4-1 with TRBJ1-2; TRBD1 aligns across 9 bases. The CDR3 sequence is 16 residues long. The junction had 12 bases not matched to a gene; V was cut back by 1 base and J by 9 bases. Germline loops: CDR1 MGHRA, CDR2 YSYEKL. CDR3 sequence reads: CASSQVAMGQGSRYTF. DNA of the CDR3: TGCGCCAGCAGCCAAGTGGCCATGGGACAGGGTAGCCGCTACACCTTC.

This clonotype was seen only a few times. The chain employs TRBV2 and TRBJ1-1, with a possible D match to TRBD1 (5 bases). The CDR3 has 12 residues. CDR1 SNHLY and CDR2 FYNNEI come from the germline V gene. V was clipped by 9 bases and J by 11 bases, with 19 bases between them. CDR3 nucleotide sequence: TGTGCCAGTGTGTCGCAGGGAGGGACGGCTTTCTTT. Its translation is CASVSQGGTAFF.

The rearrangement uses TRBV7-9 and TRBJ1-4; D is unresolved. The germline V gene has CDR1 SEHNR and CDR2 FQNEAQ (reference sequence). With 6 bases removed from V and 3 bases from J, the gap between germline ends came to 8 bases. The CDR3 consists of 13 residues. The CDR3 nucleotides are TGTGCCAGCAGTCGTACCTCTAATGAAAAACTGTTTTTT. This gives the protein CASSRTSNEKLFF.

This clonotype was counted a few times. The CDR3 DNA sequence: TGCAGCGTTGAGATTAAAACTGTAGAGACCCAGTACTTC. This encodes CSVEIKTVETQYF. The V call is TRBV29-1, the J call TRBJ2-5; unclear D gene. The germline gives CDR1 SQVTM, CDR2 ANQGSEA. This CDR3 spans 13 amino acids. The germline V and J ends were trimmed by 3 bases and 4 bases, with 12 bases remaining between them.

The chain is built from TRBV4-3 and TRBJ2-7; no reliable D call. Germline CDR1 is LGHNA and CDR2 is YSLEER. The CDR3 spans 14 residues. The V gene lost 4 bases and the J gene lost 2 bases, with 12 bases spanning the gap. Here the CDR3 DNA reads TGCGCCAGCAGCCCCTACGACGGAGCCTACGAGCAGTACTTC. Amino acid sequence: CASSPYDGAYEQYF.

This clonotype has only a few counts. The chain recombines TRBV20-1 with TRBJ2-1, with TRBD2 matching 8 bases. Germline CDR1 DFQATT, CDR2 SNEGSKA (reference sequence). V shed 0 bases and J 9 bases; nucleotides not matched to a gene: 13. The CDR3 has 16 amino acids. The CDR3 nucleotides read TGCAGTGCTAGAGATCGTTACGGGAGGGCCCTGGGTGAGCAGTTCTTC. Translation gives CSARDRYGRALGEQFF.

This clonotype was detected ten times or more. The CDR3 DNA follows: TGTGCCAGCAGCTTGAGACAGGGAAACACCGGGGAGCTGTTTTTT. This codes for CASSLRQGNTGELFF. The rearrangement links TRBV5-6 to TRBJ2-2; 7 bases agree with TRBD1. Germline loops: CDR1 SGHDT, CDR2 YYEEEE. V lost 1 base to trimming and J lost 2 bases; unmatched junction nucleotides: 2. The CDR3 spans 15 residues.

This clonotype has more than one count but fewer than ten. This chain uses TRBV9 with TRBJ2-3, with D possibly being TRBD2 (6 bases). The V end was cut by 4 bases, the J end by 0 bases, with 15 bases between. There are 16 residues in the CDR3. Germline CDR1 and CDR2: SGDLS and YYNGEE. CDR3 region: CASSSSGGYSTDTQYF. In DNA form, the CDR3 reads TGTGCCAGCAGCTCGTCCGGGGGTTATAGCACAGATACGCAGTATTTT.

The V call is TRBV2, the J call TRBJ2-5; the match to TRBD2 covers 9 bases. The J call may not be correct, given that the DNA end is closer to TRBJ2-7. The germline V gene encodes CDR1 SNHLY and CDR2 FYNNEI. The CDR3 runs 14 residues. The CDR3 DNA follows: TGTGCCAGCAGGGTGACTAGCGGTCGTTACGAGCAGTACTTC. Translating gives CASRVTSGRYEQYF.

This clonotype was counted only a few times. J is TRBJ2-5 and V is TRBV11-2; D is undetermined. The DNA end is more similar to TRBJ2-1, so the J call may be wrong. The CDR3 has 14 amino acids. Germline values: CDR1 SGHAT, CDR2 FQNNGV. CDR3 DNA sequence: TGTGCCAGCAGCCTTGGCAGAGCGAAGAGTGAGCAGTTCTTC. Protein: CASSLGRAKSEQFF.

As to this clonotype: At one of its ends the junction is not consistent with the germline gene, which may arise from a read error. The V call is TRBV7-2, the J call TRBJ2-7; possible D gene TRBD1, 6 bases. The better agreement between TRBJ2-5 and the DNA end casts doubt on the J call. This CDR3 comprises 17 residues. Germline CDR1 reads SGHTA; CDR2 reads FQGNSA. CDR3 in amino acids: CAGSLVWGEQGTQTQYF. As DNA, the CDR3 is TGTGCCGGCAGCTTAGTATGGGGAGAACAGGGTACGCAGACCCAGTACTTC.

This CDR3 reads CATSTIGTGFGGYTF. The CDR3 DNA reads as TGTGCCACCAGCACCATAGGGACAGGGTTTGGTGGCTACACCTTC. J is TRBJ1-2 and V is TRBV24-1; 9 nucleotides align to TRBD1. Germline lookup yields CDR1 KGHDR and CDR2 SFDVKD. The CDR3 sequence is 15 residues long. J was trimmed by 7 bases and V by 7 bases; bases with no gene match: 12.

This clonotype was counted ten times or more. A junction end diverges from the germline sequence, so it may reflect a read error. CDR3 amino acids: CASSPSGGRENF. DNA of the CDR3: TGTGCCAGCAGCCCATCTGGTGGCAGGGAGAACTTC. This sequence joins TRBV7-9 and TRBJ2-7; D could derive from TRBD1 or TRBD2 (5 bases each). CDR1 is SEHNR and CDR2 is FQNEAQ in the germline V gene (reference sequence). The CDR3 length is 12 residues.

This clonotype was seen a few times. The V call is TRBV6-5, the J call TRBJ1-2; 11 positions match TRBD1. The V gene end was trimmed by 3 bases and the J gene end by 4 bases; junction bases not matched to a gene: 4. From germline, CDR1 is MNHEY and CDR2 SVGAGI. The CDR3 is 15 amino acids. Here the CDR3 DNA reads TGTGCCAGCAGTTATGGGACAGGGGGAGGCTATGGCTACACCTTC. Its translation: CASSYGTGGGYGYTF.

The chain links TRBV6-1 to TRBJ2-1, with 16 bases identical to TRBD2. Trimming at V came to 5 bases and at J to 7 bases, leaving 5 bases not matched to a gene. The CDR3 length is 16 residues. Per the germline V gene, CDR1 is MNHNS and CDR2 is SASEGT. The CDR3 reads CASSSWGLAGGNEQFF. The DNA for the CDR3 is TGTGCCAGCAGTTCCTGGGGACTAGCGGGAGGGAATGAGCAGTTCTTC.